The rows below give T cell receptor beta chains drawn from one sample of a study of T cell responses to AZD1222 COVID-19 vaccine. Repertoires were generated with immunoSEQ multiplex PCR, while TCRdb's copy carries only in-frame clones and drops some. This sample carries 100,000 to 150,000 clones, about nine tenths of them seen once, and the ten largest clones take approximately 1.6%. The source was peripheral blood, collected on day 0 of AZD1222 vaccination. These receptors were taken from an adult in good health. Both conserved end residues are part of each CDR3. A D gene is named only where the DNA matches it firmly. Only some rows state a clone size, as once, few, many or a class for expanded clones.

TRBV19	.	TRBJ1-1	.	CASSLSDGTEAFF	TGTGCCAGTAGTCTGTCGGATGGCACTGAAGCTTTCTTT
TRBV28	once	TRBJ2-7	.	CATEVGDSYEQYF	TGTGCCACCGAAGTGGGAGACTCCTACGAGCAGTACTTC
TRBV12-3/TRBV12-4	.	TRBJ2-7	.	CASSPQTVEQYF	TGTGCCAGCAGTCCCCAAACGGTGGAGCAGTACTTC
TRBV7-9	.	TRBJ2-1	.	CASSVTGSYNEQFF	TGTGCCAGCAGCGTGACAGGTTCCTACAATGAGCAGTTCTTC
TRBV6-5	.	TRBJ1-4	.	CASGGTNYEKLFF	TGTGCCAGCGGCGGGACAAATTATGAAAAACTGTTTTTT
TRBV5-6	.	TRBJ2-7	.	CASSLTGTVSYEQYF	TGTGCCAGCAGCTTGACCGGGACGGTTTCCTACGAGCAGTACTTC
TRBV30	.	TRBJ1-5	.	CAWSVGERHQPQHF	TGTGCCTGGAGTGTAGGGGAGCGCCATCAGCCCCAGCATTTT
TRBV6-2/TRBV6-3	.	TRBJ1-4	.	CASSWAGEKLFF	TGTGCCAGCAGTTGGGCCGGTGAAAAACTGTTTTTT
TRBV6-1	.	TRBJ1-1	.	CASSESGRGTEAFF	TGTGCCAGCAGTGAAAGTGGGCGAGGTACTGAAGCTTTCTTT
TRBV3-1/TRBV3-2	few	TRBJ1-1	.	CASSQDWGTYVTEAFF	TGTGCCAGCAGCCAAGATTGGGGAACGTATGTCACTGAAGCTTTCTTT
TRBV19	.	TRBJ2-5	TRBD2	CASSISGGPQETQYF	TGTGCCAGTAGTATTAGCGGGGGGCCTCAAGAGACCCAGTACTTC
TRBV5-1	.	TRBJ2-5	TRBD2	CASSLEASGGKTQYF	TGCGCCAGCAGCTTGGAAGCTAGCGGGGGGAAGACCCAGTACTTC
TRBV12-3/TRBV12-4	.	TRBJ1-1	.	CASRRGGEAFF	TGTGCCAGCAGGCGAGGGGGTGAAGCTTTCTTT
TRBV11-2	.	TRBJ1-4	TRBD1	CASSSSGTGPHEKLFF	TGTGCCAGCAGCTCCTCCGGGACAGGGCCTCATGAAAAACTGTTTTTT
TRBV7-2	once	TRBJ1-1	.	CASSSYVPGLTEAFF	TGTGCCAGCAGCTCCTATGTTCCGGGATTGACTGAAGCTTTCTTT
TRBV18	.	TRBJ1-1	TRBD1	CASSPRFGTGGAGTEAFF	TGTGCCAGCTCACCACGGTTCGGGACAGGGGGCGCCGGCACTGAAGCTTTCTTT
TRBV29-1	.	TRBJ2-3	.	CSVGGDTQYF	TGCAGCGTCGGGGGAGATACGCAGTATTTT
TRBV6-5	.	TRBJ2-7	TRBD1	CASHRTGDYEQYF	TGTGCCAGCCACCGGACAGGGGACTACGAGCAGTACTTC
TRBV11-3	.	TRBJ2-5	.	CASSPGGMQETQYF	TGTGCCAGCAGCCCCGGGGGAATGCAAGAGACCCAGTACTTC
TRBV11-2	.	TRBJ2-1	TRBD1	CASSSDRGQDEQFF	TGTGCCAGCAGCAGTGACAGGGGACAGGATGAGCAGTTCTTC
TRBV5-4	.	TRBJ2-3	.	CASSSPSGVRTDTQYF	TGTGCCAGCAGCTCCCCCTCCGGGGTGAGGACAGATACGCAGTATTTT
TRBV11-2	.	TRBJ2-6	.	CASSIDSTGANVLTF	TGTGCCAGCAGTATCGATTCTACTGGGGCCAACGTCCTGACTTTC
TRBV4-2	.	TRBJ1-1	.	CASSQERQNTEAFF	TGTGCCAGCAGCCAAGAAAGGCAGAACACTGAAGCTTTCTTT
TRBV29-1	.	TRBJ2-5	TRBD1	CSVATGGVRETQYF	TGCAGCGTTGCGACAGGGGGCGTGAGGGAGACCCAGTACTTC
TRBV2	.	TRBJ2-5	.	CASSQGQWETQYF	TGTGCCAGCAGCCAAGGGCAGTGGGAGACCCAGTACTTC
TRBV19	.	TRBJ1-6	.	CASRYDNSPLHF	TGTGCCAGTAGATACGATAATTCACCCCTCCACTTT
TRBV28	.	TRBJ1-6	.	CASSFEQRSSYNSPLHF	TGTGCCAGCAGTTTTGAGCAGCGGAGCTCCTATAATTCACCCCTCCACTTT
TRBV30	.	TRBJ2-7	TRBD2	CAWTPGGEYEQYF	TGTGCCTGGACCCCGGGAGGGGAATACGAGCAGTACTTC
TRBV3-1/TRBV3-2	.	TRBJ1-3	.	CASSQDHPQGSGNTIYF	TGTGCCAGCAGCCAAGATCATCCTCAAGGCTCTGGAAACACCATATATTTT
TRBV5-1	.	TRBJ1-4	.	CASSLEQGGEKLFF	TGCGCCAGCAGCTTGGAACAGGGTGGGGAAAAACTGTTTTTT
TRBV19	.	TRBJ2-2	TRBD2	CAGSTSGQAGELFF	TGTGCCGGCTCTACTAGCGGACAAGCCGGGGAGCTGTTTTTT
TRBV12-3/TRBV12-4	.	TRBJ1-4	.	CASRVGVEEKLFF	TGTGCCAGCAGAGTAGGTGTTGAAGAAAAACTGTTTTTT
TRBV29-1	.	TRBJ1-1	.	CSVEVQENTEAFF	TGCAGCGTTGAGGTCCAGGAGAACACTGAAGCTTTCTTT
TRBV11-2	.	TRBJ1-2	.	CASSLVPSDGYTF	TGTGCCAGCAGCTTAGTTCCCTCGGATGGCTACACCTTC
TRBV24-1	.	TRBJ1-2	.	CATSDPGPDGYTF	TGTGCCACCAGTGACCCCGGGCCGGACGGCTACACCTTC
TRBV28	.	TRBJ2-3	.	CASSFYTDTQYF	TGTGCCAGCAGTTTCTACACAGATACGCAGTATTTT
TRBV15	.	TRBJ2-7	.	CATSRDGGWGYEQYF	TGTGCCACCAGCAGAGATGGAGGGTGGGGCTACGAGCAGTACTTC
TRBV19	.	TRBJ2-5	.	CASSSGLSQETQYF	TGTGCCAGTAGCTCCGGACTTTCTCAAGAGACCCAGTACTTC
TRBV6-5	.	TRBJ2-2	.	CASSYRTDNTGELFF	TGTGCCAGCAGTTACCGGACGGATAACACCGGGGAGCTGTTTTTT
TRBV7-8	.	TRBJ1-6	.	CASSLGQSYNSPLHF	TGTGCCAGCAGCTTAGGACAGTCCTATAATTCACCCCTCCACTTT
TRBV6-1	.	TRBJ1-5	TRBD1	CASSETGADQPQHF	TGTGCCAGCAGTGAAACAGGGGCAGACCAGCCCCAGCATTTT
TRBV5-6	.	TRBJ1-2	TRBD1	CASSPRQGNTYGYTF	TGTGCCAGCAGCCCCAGACAGGGTAATACCTATGGCTACACCTTC
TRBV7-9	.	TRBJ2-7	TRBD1	CASSFGTAAYEQYF	TGTGCCAGCAGCTTCGGGACAGCTGCCTACGAGCAGTACTTC
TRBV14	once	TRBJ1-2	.	CASSQLTSNYGYTF	TGTGCCAGCAGCCAACTGACATCAAACTATGGCTACACCTTC
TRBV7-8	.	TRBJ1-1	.	CASSPYSGTLVAEAFF	TGTGCCAGCAGCCCTTACTCCGGGACGCTCGTCGCTGAAGCTTTCTTT
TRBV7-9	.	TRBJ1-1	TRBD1	CASSFLAGGFEAFF	TGTGCCAGCAGCTTCCTAGCAGGGGGCTTCGAAGCTTTCTTT
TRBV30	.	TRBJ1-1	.	CAWSDNTEAFF	TGTGCCTGGAGTGATAACACTGAAGCTTTCTTT
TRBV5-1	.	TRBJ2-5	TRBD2	CASSLRQGLASQETQYF	TGCGCCAGCAGCCTTAGACAGGGACTAGCTTCCCAAGAGACCCAGTACTTC
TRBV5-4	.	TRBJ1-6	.	CASSLASQAGSPLHF	TGTGCCAGCAGCTTGGCCTCTCAGGCAGGATCACCCCTCCACTTT